This T cell receptor (beta chain) derives from a study of monozygotic twins with inflammatory bowel disease. Germline values: CDR1 MDHEN, CDR2 SYDVKM. The CDR3 has 17 residues. TCRdb reprocessed the 5' RACE reads and stores each CDR3 protein as one record, lacking DNA. The sample's table shows over 150,000 distinct CDR3 sequences. Study-wide results and limits: Heterogeneous immunosuppressive treatment regimens may have introduced variability into patient repertoires. The authors could not tell different T cell subtypes apart.

In regard to this clonotype: The antigen is not known.

The sequenced material came from blood. The chain couples TRBV28 to TRBJ1-5; TCRdb picks TRBD1, but there is no DNA to check that call. The clonotype originates from a human donor with ulcerative colitis or Crohn's disease, or a healthy co-twin of an affected twin (not recorded which). The CDR3 protein is CASSSPSLRRRDQPQHF.